This is a list of T cell receptor beta chains from one sample in a study of Ad26.COV2.S vaccination and SARS-CoV-2 variants. Sequencing was performed with immunoSEQ multiplex PCR; in TCRdb, only in-frame clones are kept and a portion is missing. The sample lists about 480,000 clones, around nine tenths seen once, with 9.5% to 15% in the top ten. The sample consisted of peripheral blood, taken in a trial of Ad26.COV2.S vaccine versus placebo. Receptor source: a person between 18 and 60 years old who received the Ad26.COV2.S COVID-19 vaccine or a placebo. CDR3s include the opening cysteine and the closing phenylalanine or tryptophan. A D gene is named only where the DNA matches it firmly. Rows give clone size only sometimes, using once, few, many, or a class for an expanded clone.

V gene,J gene,clone size,D gene,CDR3 DNA,CDR3 protein
TRBV28,TRBJ1-1,.,.,TGTGCCAGCAGCCCCCTCGGGGACACTGAAGCTTTCTTT,CASSPLGDTEAFF
TRBV5-4,TRBJ1-4,.,TRBD1,TGTGCCAGCAGCTTGAGAGGGGGCGGCGGTAATGAAAAACTGTTTTTT,CASSLRGGGGNEKLFF
TRBV11-2,TRBJ2-2,once,.,TGTGCCAGCAGCCTAGATAACACCGGGGAGCTGTTTTTT,CASSLDNTGELFF
TRBV15,TRBJ1-1,.,.,TGTGCCACCAGCACGGGACTGGGGAACACTGAAGCTTTCTTT,CATSTGLGNTEAFF
TRBV6-2/TRBV6-3,TRBJ2-7,once,.,TGTGCCAGCAGTTACAGCCGCTTGGAAAGCTACTACGAGCAGTACTTC,CASSYSRLESYYEQYF
TRBV6-2/TRBV6-3,TRBJ2-7,.,.,TGTGCCAGCAGTACATACTCATCAGGGTCCTACGAGCAGTACTTC,CASSTYSSGSYEQYF
TRBV27,TRBJ2-3,.,.,TGTGCCACCCGAGGGCGGGGTTTAGAGCACACAGATACGCAGTATTTT,CATRGRGLEHTDTQYF
TRBV19,TRBJ2-1,.,TRBD2,TGTGCCAGTAGTATAGAGGGAGGGTCCTACAATGAGCAGTTCTTC,CASSIEGGSYNEQFF
TRBV7-2,TRBJ1-6,once,.,TGTGCCAGCAGATTAGGGATCCCAAGTTATAATTCACCCCTCCACTTT,CASRLGIPSYNSPLHF
TRBV19,TRBJ1-5,.,.,TGTGCCAGTAGGACGCGGACAGAAAATCAGCCCCAGCATTTT,CASRTRTENQPQHF
TRBV2,TRBJ2-7,.,.,TGTGCCAGCAGGATGACACTAAGCTCCTACGAGCAGTACTTC,CASRMTLSSYEQYF
TRBV7-9,TRBJ2-7,few,TRBD2,TGTGCCAGCAGCTTCGACCGCCTAGCGGCGACCTACGAGCAGTACTTC,CASSFDRLAATYEQYF
TRBV28,TRBJ2-1,.,.,TGTGCCAGCAGTTCCCCCCGGGACGCTGTATACAATGAGCAGTTCTTC,CASSSPRDAVYNEQFF
TRBV25-1,TRBJ2-5,.,.,TGTGCCAGCAGTGCCTCCAGGGAGACCCAGTACTTC,CASSASRETQYF
TRBV28,TRBJ2-1,.,TRBD1,TGTGCCAGCAGCCTCGACAGGGGCATCTATGAGCAGTTCTTC,CASSLDRGIYEQFF